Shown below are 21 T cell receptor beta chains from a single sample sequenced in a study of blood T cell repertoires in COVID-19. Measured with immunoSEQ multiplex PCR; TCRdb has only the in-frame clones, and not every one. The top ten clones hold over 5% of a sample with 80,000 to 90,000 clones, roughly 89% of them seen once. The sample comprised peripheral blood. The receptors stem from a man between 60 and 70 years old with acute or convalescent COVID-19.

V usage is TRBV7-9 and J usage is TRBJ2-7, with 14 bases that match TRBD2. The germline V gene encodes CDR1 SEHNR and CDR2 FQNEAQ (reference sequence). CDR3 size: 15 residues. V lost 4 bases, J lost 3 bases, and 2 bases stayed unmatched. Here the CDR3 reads CASSYGTSGGYEQYF. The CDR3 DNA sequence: TGTGCCAGCAGCTATGGGACTAGCGGGGGCTACGAGCAGTACTTC.

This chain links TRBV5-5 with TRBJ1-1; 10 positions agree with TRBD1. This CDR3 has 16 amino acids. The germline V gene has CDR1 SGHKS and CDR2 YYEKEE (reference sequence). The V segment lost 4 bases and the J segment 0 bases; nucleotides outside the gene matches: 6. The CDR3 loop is CASSPGQGGMNTEAFF. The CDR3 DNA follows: TGTGCCAGCAGCCCCGGACAGGGGGGGATGAACACTGAAGCTTTCTTT.

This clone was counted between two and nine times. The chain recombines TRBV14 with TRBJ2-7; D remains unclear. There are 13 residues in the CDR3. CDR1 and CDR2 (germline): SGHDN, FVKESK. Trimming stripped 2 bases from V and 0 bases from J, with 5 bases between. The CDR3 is CASSQRSSYEQYF. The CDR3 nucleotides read TGTGCCAGCAGCCAACGCAGCTCCTACGAGCAGTACTTC.

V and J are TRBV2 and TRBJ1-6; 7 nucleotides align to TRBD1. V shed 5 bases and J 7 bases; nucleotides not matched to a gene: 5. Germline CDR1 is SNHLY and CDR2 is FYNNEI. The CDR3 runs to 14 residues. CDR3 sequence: CASSPDRVNSPLHF. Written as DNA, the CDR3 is TGTGCCAGCAGTCCCGACAGGGTGAATTCACCCCTCCACTTT.

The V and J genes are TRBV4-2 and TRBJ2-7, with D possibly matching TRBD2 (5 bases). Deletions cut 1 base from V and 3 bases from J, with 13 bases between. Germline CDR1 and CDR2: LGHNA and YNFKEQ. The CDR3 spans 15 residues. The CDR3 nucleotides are TGTGCCAGCAGCCAAGCAGCGGTCTCGGGCTACGAGCAGTACTTC. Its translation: CASSQAAVSGYEQYF.

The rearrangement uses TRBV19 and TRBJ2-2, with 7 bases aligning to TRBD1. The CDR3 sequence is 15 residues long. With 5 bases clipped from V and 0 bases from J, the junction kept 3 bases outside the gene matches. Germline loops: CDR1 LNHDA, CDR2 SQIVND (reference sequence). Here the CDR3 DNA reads TGTGCCAGTAGTGCCGGGACAGCGAACACCGGGGAGCTGTTTTTT. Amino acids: CASSAGTANTGELFF.

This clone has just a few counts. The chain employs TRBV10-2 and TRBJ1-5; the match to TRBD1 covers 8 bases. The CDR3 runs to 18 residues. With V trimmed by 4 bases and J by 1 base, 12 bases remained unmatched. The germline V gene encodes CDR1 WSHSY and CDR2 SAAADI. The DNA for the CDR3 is TGCGCCAGCAGTGGTACTCGACAGGGGAGTTTAAGCAATCAGCCCCAGCATTTT. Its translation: CASSGTRQGSLSNQPQHF.

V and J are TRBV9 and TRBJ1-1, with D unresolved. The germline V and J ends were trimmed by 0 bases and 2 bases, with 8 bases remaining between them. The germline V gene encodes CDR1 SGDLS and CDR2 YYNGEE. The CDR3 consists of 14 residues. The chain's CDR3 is CASSVDGSNTEAFF. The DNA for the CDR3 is TGTGCCAGCAGCGTAGACGGTAGTAACACTGAAGCTTTCTTT. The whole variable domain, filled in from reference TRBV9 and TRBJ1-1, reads DSGVTQTPKHLITATGQRVTLRCSPRSGDLSVYWYQQSLDQGLQFLIQYYNGEERAKGNILERFSAQQFPDLHSELNLSSLELGDSALYFCASSVDGSNTEAFFGQGTRLTVV.

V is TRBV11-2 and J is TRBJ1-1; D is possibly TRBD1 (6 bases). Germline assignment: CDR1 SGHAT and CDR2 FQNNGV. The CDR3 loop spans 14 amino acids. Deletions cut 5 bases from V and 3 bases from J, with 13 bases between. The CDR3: CASSPTTGYTEAFF. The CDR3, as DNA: TGTGCCAGCAGCCCGACCACAGGGTACACTGAAGCTTTCTTT.

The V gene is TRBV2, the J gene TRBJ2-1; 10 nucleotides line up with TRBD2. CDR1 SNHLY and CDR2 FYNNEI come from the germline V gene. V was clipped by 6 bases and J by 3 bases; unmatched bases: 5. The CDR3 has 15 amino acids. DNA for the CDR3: TGTGCCAGCAGGGAAACTAGCGGGGACTACAATGAGCAGTTCTTC. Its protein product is CASRETSGDYNEQFF.

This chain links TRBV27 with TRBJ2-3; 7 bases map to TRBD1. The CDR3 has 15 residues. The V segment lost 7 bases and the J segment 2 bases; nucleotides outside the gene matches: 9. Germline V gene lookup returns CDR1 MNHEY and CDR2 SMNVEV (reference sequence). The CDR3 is CASKQGDGYTDTQYF. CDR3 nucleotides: TGTGCCAGCAAGCAGGGGGACGGCTACACAGATACGCAGTATTTT.

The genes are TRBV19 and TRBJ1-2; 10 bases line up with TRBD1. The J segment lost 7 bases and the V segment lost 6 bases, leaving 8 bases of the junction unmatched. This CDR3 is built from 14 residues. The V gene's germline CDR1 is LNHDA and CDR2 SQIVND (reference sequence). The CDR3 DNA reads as TGTGCCAGTAGAACCGGGACAGGGGTAGGTGGCTACACCTTC. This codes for CASRTGTGVGGYTF.

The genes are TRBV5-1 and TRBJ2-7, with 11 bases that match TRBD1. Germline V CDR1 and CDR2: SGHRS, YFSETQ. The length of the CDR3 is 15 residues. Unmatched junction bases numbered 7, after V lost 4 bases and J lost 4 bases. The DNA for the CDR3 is TGCGCCAGCAGCGCCCCCGGGACAGGGGGTTACGAGCAGTACTTC. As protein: CASSAPGTGGYEQYF.

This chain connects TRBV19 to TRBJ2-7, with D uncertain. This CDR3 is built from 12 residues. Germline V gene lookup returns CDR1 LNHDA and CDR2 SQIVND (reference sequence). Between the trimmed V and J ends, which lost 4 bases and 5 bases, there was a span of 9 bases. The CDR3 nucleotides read TGTGCCAGTAGTACAAACTTTAACGAGCAGTACTTC. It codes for CASSTNFNEQYF.

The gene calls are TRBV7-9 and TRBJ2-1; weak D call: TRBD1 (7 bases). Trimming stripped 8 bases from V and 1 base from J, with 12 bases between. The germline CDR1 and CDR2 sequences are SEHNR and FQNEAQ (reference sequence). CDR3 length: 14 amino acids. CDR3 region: CASAGTASYNEQFF. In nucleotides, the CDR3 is TGTGCCAGCGCGGGGACAGCTTCCTACAATGAGCAGTTCTTC. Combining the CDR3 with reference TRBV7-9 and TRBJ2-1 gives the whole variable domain DTGVSQNPRHKITKRGQNVTFRCDPISEHNRLYWYRQTLGQGPEFLTYFQNEAQLEKSRLLSDRFSAERPKGSFSTLEIQRTEQGDSAMYLCASAGTASYNEQFFGPGTRLTVL.

The CDR3 DNA is TGCGCCAGCACGGAGAGGTGGAGGGAGACCCAGTACTTC. This gives the protein CASTERWRETQYF. The chain has TRBV10-2 and TRBJ2-5; possible D gene TRBD2, 5 bases. Germline CDR1 WSHSY, CDR2 SAAADI. This CDR3 has 13 residues. V dropped 7 bases and J dropped 5 bases, with 14 bases sitting between them.

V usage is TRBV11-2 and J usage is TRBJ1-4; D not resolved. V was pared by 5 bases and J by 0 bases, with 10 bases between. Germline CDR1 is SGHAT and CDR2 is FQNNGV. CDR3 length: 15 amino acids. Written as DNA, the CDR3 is TGTGCCAGCAGCCCTCGACACCCAACTAATGAAAAACTGTTTTTT. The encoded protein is CASSPRHPTNEKLFF.

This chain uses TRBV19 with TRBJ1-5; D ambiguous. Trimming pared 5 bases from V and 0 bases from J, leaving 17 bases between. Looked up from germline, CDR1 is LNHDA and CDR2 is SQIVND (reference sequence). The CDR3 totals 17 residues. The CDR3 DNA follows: TGTGCCAGTAGTTCAACAGCCGCCACATATAGCAATCAGCCCCAGCATTTT. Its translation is CASSSTAATYSNQPQHF.

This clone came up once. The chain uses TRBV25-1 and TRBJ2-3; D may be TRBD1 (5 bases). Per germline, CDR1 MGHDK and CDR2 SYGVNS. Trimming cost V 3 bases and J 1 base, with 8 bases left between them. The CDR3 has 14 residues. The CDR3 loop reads CASSDRVGTDTQYF. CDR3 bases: TGTGCCAGCAGTGACAGGGTGGGCACAGATACGCAGTATTTT.

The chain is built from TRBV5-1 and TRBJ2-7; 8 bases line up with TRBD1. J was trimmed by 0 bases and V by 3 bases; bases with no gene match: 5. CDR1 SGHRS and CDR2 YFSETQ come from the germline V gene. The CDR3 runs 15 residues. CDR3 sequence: CASSYGQGRSYEQYF. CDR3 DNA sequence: TGCGCCAGCAGCTACGGACAGGGCCGCTCCTACGAGCAGTACTTC.

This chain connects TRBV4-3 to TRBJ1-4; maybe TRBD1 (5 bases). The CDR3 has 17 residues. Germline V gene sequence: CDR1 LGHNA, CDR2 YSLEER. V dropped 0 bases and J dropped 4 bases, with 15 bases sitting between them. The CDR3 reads CASSQDSARGVNEKLFF. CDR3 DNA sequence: TGCGCCAGCAGCCAAGATTCTGCTCGGGGGGTTAATGAAAAACTGTTTTTT.